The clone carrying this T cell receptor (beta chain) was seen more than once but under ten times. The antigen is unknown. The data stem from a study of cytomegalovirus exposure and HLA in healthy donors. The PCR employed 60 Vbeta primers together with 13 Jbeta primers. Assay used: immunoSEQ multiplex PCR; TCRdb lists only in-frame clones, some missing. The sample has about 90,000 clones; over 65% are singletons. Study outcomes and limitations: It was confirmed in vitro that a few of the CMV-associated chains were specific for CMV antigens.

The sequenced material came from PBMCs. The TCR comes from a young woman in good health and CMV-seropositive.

CDR3 in amino acids: CASSRGLAGEGGVEQYF. CDR3 bases: TGTGCCAGCAGTCGAGGACTAGCGGGAGAGGGGGGGGTGGAGCAGTACTTC. This rearrangement joins TRBV28 to TRBJ2-7; 13 bases map to TRBD2. The germline gives CDR1 MDHEN, CDR2 SYDVKM. V was pared by 5 bases and J by 7 bases, with 14 bases of the junction left unmatched. The CDR3 has 17 residues.